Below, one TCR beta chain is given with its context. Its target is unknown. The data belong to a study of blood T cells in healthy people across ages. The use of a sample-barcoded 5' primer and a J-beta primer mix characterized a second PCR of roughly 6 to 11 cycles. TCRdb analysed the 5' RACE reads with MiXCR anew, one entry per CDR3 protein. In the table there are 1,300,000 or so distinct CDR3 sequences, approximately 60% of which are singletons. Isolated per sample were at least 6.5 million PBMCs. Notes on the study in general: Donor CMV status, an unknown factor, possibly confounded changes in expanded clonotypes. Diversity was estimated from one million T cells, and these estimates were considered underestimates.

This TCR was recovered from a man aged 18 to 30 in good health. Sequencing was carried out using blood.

The CDR3 DNA is TGTGCCAGCAGACAGGGGTCTGGTGAAAAACTGTTTTTT. Translating gives CASRQGSGEKLFF. The V call is TRBV6-1, the J call TRBJ1-4; TRBD1 agrees at 7 bases. V shed 6 bases and J 7 bases; nucleotides not matched to a gene: 5. Germline V gene lookup returns CDR1 MNHNS and CDR2 SASEGT. CDR3 length equals 13 residues.